This TCR beta chain was captured by sequencing in a study of PD-1 blockade in classical Hodgkin lymphoma. Produced via immunoSEQ multiplex PCR; TCRdb's table is partial and in-frame only. This repertoire shows around 12,000 clones, roughly 84% found once; its top ten account for around a quarter. As for this clone: Its cognate antigen is unknown.

In every patient, relapse followed autologous stem cell transplantation, while exposure to brentuximab vedotin differed. By magnetic negative selection, CD8+ T cells were isolated from the thawed PBMCs. Study results and limitations: Diversity in CD4+ TCRs, unlike that measured in CD8+ TCRs, had risen significantly by C4D1. Newly diagnosed patients and complete responders had comparable diversity at baseline.

The V gene end was trimmed by 5 bases and the J gene end by 0 bases; junction bases not matched to a gene: 5. Germline V gene data show CDR1 as SGHTA and CDR2 as FQGNSA. CDR3 length equals 16 residues. The input for sequencing was CD8+ T cells from blood, taken at baseline. This TCR was sampled from a human donor with classical Hodgkin lymphoma. This chain uses TRBV7-2 with TRBJ2-5; 11 positions agree with TRBD2. CDR3 DNA: TGTGCCAGCAGCCCACTAGCGGGGGAGAACCAAGAGACCCAGTACTTC. It yields the protein CASSPLAGENQETQYF. Supplemented by reference TRBV7-2 and TRBJ2-5, the full variable domain reads GAGVSQSPSNKVTEKGKDVELRCDPISGHTALYWYRQSLGQGLEFLIYFQGNSAPDKSGLPSDRFSAERTGGSVSTLTIQRTQQEDSAVYLCASSPLAGENQETQYFGPGTRLLVL.